The next 4 T cell receptor beta chains were all read from a single sample in a study of blood T cells in healthy people across ages. Next came a second PCR, run for roughly 7 to 12 cycles, which used a sample-barcoded 5' primer along with a J-beta primer mix. TCRdb reanalysed the 5' RACE reads using MiXCR and keeps one entry per CDR3 protein. This sample has fewer than 2,000,000 distinct CDR3 sequences, with about two fifths found just once. Sequencing was done on a sample of blood. The receptors come from a human donor in good health.

The CDR3 bases are TGTGCCAGCAGTTCACCCGCAACTAAACCCTACGAGCAGTACTTC. The encoded protein is CASSSPATKPYEQYF. The V gene is TRBV27, the J gene TRBJ2-7; no clear D gene. CDR1 MNHEY and CDR2 SMNVEV come from the germline V gene (reference sequence). The CDR3 contains 15 residues. Between the trimmed V and J ends, which lost 4 bases and 2 bases, there was a span of 15 bases.

This clonotype was detected only a few times. This chain joins TRBV20-1 and TRBJ1-5; TRBD1 agrees at 8 bases. This CDR3 contains 15 residues. Germline V gene lookup returns CDR1 DFQATT and CDR2 SNEGSKA (reference sequence). Trimming cost V 5 bases and J 9 bases; bases outside gene matches: 15. The CDR3 spells CSASLDRAVRMPQHF. The DNA of the CDR3 is TGCAGTGCTTCACTGGACAGGGCCGTCAGGATGCCCCAGCATTTT.

This clonotype occurred a few times. The chain joins TRBV7-2 to TRBJ2-1; 7 nucleotides line up with TRBD2. CDR3 length: 14 residues. V shed 1 base, J shed 9 bases, and the junction held 6 bases outside the gene matches. Germline V gene data show CDR1 as SGHTA and CDR2 as FQGNSA. The CDR3 coding sequence is TGTGCCAGCAGCTTAGTCGGGGGGAATGGTGAGCAGTTCTTC. It translates to CASSLVGGNGEQFF.

This clonotype was observed many times. CDR3: CASRAGNQPQHF. The CDR3 DNA is TGTGCCAGCAGGGCAGGGAATCAGCCCCAGCATTTT. The chain is built from TRBV28 and TRBJ1-5, with D possibly TRBD1 on 5 matching bases. This CDR3 spans 12 amino acids. CDR1 is MDHEN and CDR2 is SYDVKM in the germline V gene. Between the trimmed V and J ends, which lost 6 bases and 4 bases, there was a span of 7 bases.